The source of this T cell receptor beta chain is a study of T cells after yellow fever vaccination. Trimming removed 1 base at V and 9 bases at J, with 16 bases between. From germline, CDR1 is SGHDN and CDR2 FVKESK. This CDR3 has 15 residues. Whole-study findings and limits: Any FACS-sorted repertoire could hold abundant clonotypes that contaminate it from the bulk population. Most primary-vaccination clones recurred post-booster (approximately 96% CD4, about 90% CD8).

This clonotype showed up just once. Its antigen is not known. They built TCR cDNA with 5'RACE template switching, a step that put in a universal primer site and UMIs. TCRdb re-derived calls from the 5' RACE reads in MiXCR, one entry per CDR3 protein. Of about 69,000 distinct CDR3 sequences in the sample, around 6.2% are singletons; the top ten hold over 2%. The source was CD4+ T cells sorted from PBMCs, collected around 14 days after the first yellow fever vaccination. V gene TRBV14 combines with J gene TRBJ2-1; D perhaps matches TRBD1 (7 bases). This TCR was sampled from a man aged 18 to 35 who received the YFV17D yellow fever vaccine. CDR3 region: CASSQVGGGQSEQFF. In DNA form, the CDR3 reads TGTGCCAGCAGCCAAGTAGGAGGGGGCCAAAGTGAGCAGTTCTTC. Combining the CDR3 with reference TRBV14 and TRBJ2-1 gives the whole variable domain EAGVTQFPSHSVIEKGQTVTLRCDPISGHDNLYWYRRVMGKEIKFLLHFVKESKQDESGMPNNRFLAERTGGTYSTLKVQPAELEDSGVYFCASSQVGGGQSEQFFGPGTRLTVL.